This TCR beta chain emerged from a study of blood T cells in healthy people across ages. Findings and limits, study-wide: Higher diversity and more naive CD4+ cells were features of long-lived donors, compared to aged donors.

As regards this clonotype: As yet, its antigen is unknown.

V was pared by 2 bases and J by 2 bases, with 15 bases between. In germline, CDR1 is SGHTA, CDR2 FQGNSA. The CDR3 totals 16 residues. Alongside a J-beta primer mix, a sample-barcoded 5' primer served in a second PCR lasting about 6 to 11 cycles. TCRdb itself ran the 5' RACE reads through MiXCR, one entry per CDR3 protein. The top ten hold 8.7% of the sample, which has 450,000 to 650,000 distinct CDR3 sequences, more than 20% seen once. These data are also associated with another study on T cells of mothers and their children.

This rearrangement joins TRBV7-2 to TRBJ1-2; D might be TRBD1 (5 bases). The clonotype comes from a boy younger than 18 in good health. Sequenced input: blood. The CDR3 loop reads CASSLFGVGANYGYTF. In nucleotides, the CDR3 is TGTGCCAGCAGCTTATTTGGGGTTGGGGCCAACTATGGCTACACCTTC.